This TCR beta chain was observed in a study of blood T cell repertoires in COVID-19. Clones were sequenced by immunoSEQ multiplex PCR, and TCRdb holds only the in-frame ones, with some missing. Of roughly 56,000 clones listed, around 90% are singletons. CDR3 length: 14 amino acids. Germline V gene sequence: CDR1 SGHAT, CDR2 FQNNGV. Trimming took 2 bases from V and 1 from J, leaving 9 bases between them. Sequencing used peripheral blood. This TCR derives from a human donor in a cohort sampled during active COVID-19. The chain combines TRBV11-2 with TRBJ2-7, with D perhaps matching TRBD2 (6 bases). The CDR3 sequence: CASSLLGGSYEQYF. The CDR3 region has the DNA TGTGCCAGCAGCTTACTGGGGGGTTCCTACGAGCAGTACTTC.